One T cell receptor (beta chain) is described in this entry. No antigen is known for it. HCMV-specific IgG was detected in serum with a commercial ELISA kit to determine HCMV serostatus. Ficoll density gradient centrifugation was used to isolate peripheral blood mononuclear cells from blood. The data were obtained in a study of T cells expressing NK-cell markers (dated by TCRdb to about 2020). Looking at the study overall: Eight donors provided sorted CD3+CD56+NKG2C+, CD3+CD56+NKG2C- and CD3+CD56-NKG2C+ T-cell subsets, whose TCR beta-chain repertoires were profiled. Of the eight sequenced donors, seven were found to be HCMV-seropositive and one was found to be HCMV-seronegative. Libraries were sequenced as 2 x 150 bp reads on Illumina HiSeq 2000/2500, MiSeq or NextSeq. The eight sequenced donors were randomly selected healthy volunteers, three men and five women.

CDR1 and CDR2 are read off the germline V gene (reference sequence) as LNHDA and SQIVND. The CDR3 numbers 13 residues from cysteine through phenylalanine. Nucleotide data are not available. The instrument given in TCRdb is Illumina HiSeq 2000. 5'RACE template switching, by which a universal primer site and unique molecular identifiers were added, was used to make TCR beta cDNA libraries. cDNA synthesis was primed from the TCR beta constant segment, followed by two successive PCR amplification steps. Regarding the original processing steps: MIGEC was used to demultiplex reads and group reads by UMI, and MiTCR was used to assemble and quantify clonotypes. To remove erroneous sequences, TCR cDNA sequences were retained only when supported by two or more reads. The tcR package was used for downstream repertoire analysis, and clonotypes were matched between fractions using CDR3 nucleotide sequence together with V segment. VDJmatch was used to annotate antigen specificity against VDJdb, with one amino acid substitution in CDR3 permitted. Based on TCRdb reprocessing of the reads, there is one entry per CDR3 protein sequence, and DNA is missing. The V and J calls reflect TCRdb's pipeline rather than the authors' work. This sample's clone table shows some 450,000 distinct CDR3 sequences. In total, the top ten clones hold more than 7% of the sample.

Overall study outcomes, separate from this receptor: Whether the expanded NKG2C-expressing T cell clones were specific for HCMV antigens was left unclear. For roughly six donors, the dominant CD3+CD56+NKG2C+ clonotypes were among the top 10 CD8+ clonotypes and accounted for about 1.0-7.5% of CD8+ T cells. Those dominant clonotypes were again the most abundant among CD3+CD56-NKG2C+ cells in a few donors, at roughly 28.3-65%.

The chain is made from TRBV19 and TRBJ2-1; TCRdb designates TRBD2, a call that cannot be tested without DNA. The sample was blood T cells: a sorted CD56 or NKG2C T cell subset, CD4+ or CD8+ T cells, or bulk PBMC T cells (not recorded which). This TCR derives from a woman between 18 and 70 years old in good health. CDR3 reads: CASSWPFTNEQFF. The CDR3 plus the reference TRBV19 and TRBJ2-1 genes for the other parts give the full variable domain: DGGITQSPKYLFRKEGQNVTLSCEQNLNHDAMYWYRQDPGQGLRLIYYSQIVNDFQKGDIAEGYSVSREKKESFPLTVTSAQKNPTAFYLCASSWPFTNEQFFGPGTRLTVL.